This entry concerns a single T cell receptor beta chain. Its matching antigen is unknown. Only in-frame clones appear in the TCRdb table, and some are missing; sequencing was by immunoSEQ multiplex PCR. The table includes about 44,000 clones, 93% detected once. This record belongs to a study of cytomegalovirus exposure and HLA in healthy donors. Study observations and caveats: The investigators catalogued 150 or so TCR beta chains as cytomegalovirus-associated. Some public TCRs appeared in many individuals, while most sequences were rare.

This CDR3 contains 15 residues. Germline V CDR1 and CDR2: MNHEY, SVGAGI. Germline trimming cut 2 bases from V and 4 bases from J; bases unmatched to any gene: 6. The sequencing input was PBMCs. This sequence was found in a woman in her late teens or twenties in good health and CMV-seronegative. V gene TRBV6-5 combines with J gene TRBJ2-7; 9 nucleotides agree with TRBD1. The CDR3 protein is CASSYGSGQGYEQYF. The CDR3 nucleotides are TGTGCCAGCAGTTACGGTTCGGGACAGGGATACGAGCAGTACTTC.